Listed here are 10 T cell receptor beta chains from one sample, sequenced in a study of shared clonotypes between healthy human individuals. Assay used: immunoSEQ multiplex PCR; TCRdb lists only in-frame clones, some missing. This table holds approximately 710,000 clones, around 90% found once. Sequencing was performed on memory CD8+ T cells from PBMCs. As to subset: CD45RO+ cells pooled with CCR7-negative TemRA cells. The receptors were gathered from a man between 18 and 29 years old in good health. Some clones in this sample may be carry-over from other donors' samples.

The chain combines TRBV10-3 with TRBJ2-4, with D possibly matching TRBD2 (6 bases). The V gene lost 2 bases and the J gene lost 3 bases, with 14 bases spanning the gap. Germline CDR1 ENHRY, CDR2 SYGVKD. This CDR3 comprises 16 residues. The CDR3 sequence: CAISENWGVVKNIQYF. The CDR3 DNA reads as TGTGCCATCAGTGAGAATTGGGGGGTTGTCAAAAACATTCAGTACTTC.

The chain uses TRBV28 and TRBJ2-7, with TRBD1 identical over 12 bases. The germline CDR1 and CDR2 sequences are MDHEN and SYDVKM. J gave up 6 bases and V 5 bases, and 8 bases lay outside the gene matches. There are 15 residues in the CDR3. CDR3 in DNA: TGTGCCAGCAGTCAGCCCGGGACAGGGGGCTCCGAGCAGTACTTC. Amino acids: CASSQPGTGGSEQYF.

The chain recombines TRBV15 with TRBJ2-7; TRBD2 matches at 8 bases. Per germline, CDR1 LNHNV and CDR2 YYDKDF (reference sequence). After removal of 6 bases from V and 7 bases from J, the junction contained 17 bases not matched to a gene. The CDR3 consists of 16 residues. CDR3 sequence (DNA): TGTGCCACCAGTCAAACTTCCGGGACTAGTCGGTTTGAGCAGTACTTC. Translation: CATSQTSGTSRFEQYF.

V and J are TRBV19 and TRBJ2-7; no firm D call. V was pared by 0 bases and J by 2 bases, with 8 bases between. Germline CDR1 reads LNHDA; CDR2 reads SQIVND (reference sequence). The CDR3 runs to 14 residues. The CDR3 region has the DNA TGTGCCAGTAGTATAGATGTGGAAACCTACGAGCAGTACTTC. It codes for CASSIDVETYEQYF.

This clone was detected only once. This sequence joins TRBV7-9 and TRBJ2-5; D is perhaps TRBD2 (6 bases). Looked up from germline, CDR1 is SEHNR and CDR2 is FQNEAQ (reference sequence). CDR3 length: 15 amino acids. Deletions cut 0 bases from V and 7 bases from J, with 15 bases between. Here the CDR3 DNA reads TGTGCCAGCAGCTTAGCCGGCTCTAGCGTGGGGACCCAGTACTTC. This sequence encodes CASSLAGSSVGTQYF.

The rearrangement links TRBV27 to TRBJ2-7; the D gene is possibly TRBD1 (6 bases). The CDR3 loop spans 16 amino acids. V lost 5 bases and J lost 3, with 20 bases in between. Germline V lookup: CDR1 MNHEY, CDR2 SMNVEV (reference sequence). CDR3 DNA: TGTGCCAGCAGTATCCAAGCCTGGACAGATCGCTACGAGCAGTACTTC. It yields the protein CASSIQAWTDRYEQYF.

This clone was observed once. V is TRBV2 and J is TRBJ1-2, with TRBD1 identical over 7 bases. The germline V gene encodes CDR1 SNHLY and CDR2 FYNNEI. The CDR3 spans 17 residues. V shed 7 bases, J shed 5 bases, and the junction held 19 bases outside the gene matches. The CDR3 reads CASTHVTLVTGNYGYTF. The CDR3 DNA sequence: TGTGCCAGCACGCATGTCACCCTTGTGACAGGGAATTATGGCTACACCTTC. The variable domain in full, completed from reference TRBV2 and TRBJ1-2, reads EPEVTQTPSHQVTQMGQEVILRCVPISNHLYFYWYRQILGQKVEFLVSFYNNEISEKSEIFDDQFSVERPDGSNFTLKIRSTKLEDSAMYFCASTHVTLVTGNYGYTFGSGTRLTVV.

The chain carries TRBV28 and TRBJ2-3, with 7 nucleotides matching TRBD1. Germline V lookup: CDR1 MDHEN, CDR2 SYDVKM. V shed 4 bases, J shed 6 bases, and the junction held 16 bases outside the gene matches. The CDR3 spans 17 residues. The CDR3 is CASSSLRTGRTADTQYF. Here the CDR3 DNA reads TGTGCCAGCAGTTCCTTGAGGACAGGTAGGACCGCGGATACGCAGTATTTT.

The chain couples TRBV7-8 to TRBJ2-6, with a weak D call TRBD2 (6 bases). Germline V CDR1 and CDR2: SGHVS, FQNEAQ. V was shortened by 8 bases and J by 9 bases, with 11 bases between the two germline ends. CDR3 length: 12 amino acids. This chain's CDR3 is CASASGDNVLTF. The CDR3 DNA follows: TGTGCCAGCGCCTCGGGAGACAACGTCCTGACTTTC.

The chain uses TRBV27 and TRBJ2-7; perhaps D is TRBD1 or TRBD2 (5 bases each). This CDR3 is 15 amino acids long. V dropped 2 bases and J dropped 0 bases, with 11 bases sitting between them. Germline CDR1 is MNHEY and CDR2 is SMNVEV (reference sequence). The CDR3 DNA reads TGTGCCAGCAGTTTAACCGGGGCCGGCTCCTACGAGCAGTACTTC. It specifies CASSLTGAGSYEQYF.